The 22 T cell receptor beta chains listed next were all sequenced from one sample in a study of blood T cell repertoires in COVID-19. Assay used: immunoSEQ multiplex PCR; TCRdb lists only in-frame clones, some missing. The sample includes 250,000 to 300,000 clones, approximately 78% of them seen just once. What was sequenced was PBMCs or T cells enriched from blood (not recorded which). Receptor source: a man aged 35-49 years who had been exposed to COVID-19.

Only one count was recorded for this clone. The chain is built from TRBV20-1 and TRBJ2-1; TRBD2 agrees at 7 bases. The germline CDR1 and CDR2 sequences are DFQATT and SNEGSKA (reference sequence). The V segment lost 3 bases and the J segment 5 bases; nucleotides outside the gene matches: 4. This CDR3 region has 13 residues. CDR3 protein: CSASPSGHNEQFF. The CDR3, as DNA: TGCAGTGCTAGTCCTAGCGGACACAATGAGCAGTTCTTC.

The J gene is TRBJ2-3, the V gene TRBV29-1; 9 nucleotides match TRBD2. The CDR3 contains 15 residues. V lost 8 bases, J lost 8 bases, and 17 bases stayed unmatched. Per germline, CDR1 SQVTM and CDR2 ANQGSEA. In DNA, the CDR3 is TGCAGCCATAGCGGGAGTGGGGTTGGTATTGGTACGCAGTATTTT. Translated, it gives CSHSGSGVGIGTQYF.

The V and J genes are TRBV5-6 and TRBJ2-1; a possible D gene is TRBD1 (7 bases). There are 18 residues in the CDR3. Looked up from germline, CDR1 is SGHDT and CDR2 is YYEEEE. Trimming stripped 5 bases from V and 9 bases from J, with 30 bases between. CDR3 bases: TGTGCCAGCAGACCCAGGGACAGCTTGGGGCTTAGTAGCGGTGAGCAGTTCTTC. It yields the protein CASRPRDSLGLSSGEQFF.

This clone occurred many times. The gene calls are TRBV9 and TRBJ2-1; 9 bases are a match to TRBD2. Germline trimming cut 6 bases from V and 4 bases from J; bases unmatched to any gene: 8. Per germline, CDR1 SGDLS and CDR2 YYNGEE. The CDR3 runs to 15 residues. CDR3 amino acids: CASTREGEGYNEQFF. CDR3 sequence (DNA): TGTGCCAGCACGCGGGAGGGGGAGGGGTACAATGAGCAGTTCTTC.

A few counts support this clone. The chain employs TRBV3-1 (or the pseudogene TRBV3-2) and TRBJ2-3, with 10 bases lining up with TRBD1. CDR3 length: 15 residues. V shed 6 bases and J 4 bases; nucleotides not matched to a gene: 7. CDR1 and CDR2 (germline): LGHDT, YNNKEL (reference sequence). DNA of the CDR3: TGTGCCAGCAGTCTACTTGGGACAGGGGCAGATACGCAGTATTTT. Translating gives CASSLLGTGADTQYF.

The V and J genes are TRBV27 and TRBJ1-2; D call uncertain. V was shortened by 5 bases and J by 7 bases, with 14 bases between the two germline ends. CDR1 is MNHEY and CDR2 is SMNVEV in the germline V gene (reference sequence). The CDR3 covers 13 residues. This chain's CDR3 is CASSIRGFGGYTF. The CDR3 nucleotides are TGTGCCAGCAGTATTAGAGGGTTTGGTGGCTACACCTTC.

CDR3 sequence reads: CASSTSGRFEQFF. The CDR3 coding sequence is TGTGCCAGCAGTACTAGCGGGAGGTTTGAGCAGTTCTTC. This chain joins TRBV9 and TRBJ2-1; TRBD2 matches at 12 bases. The CDR3 sequence is 13 residues long. CDR1 and CDR2 from the germline V gene are SGDLS and YYNGEE. After removal of 5 bases from V and 9 bases from J, the junction contained 3 bases not matched to a gene.

The V call is TRBV14, the J call TRBJ1-2; D may be TRBD1 (5 bases). This CDR3 region has 14 residues. With 4 bases removed from V and 4 bases from J, the gap between germline ends came to 13 bases. Germline V gene lookup returns CDR1 SGHDN and CDR2 FVKESK. The DNA of the CDR3 is TGTGCCAGCAGCCCACGGGGGGGATTCTATGGCTACACCTTC. Amino acids: CASSPRGGFYGYTF.

The chain employs TRBV19 and TRBJ2-6; a possible D gene is TRBD2 (5 bases). Trimming removed 3 bases from V and 4 bases from J, with 19 bases in between. Germline assignment: CDR1 LNHDA and CDR2 SQIVND (reference sequence). The CDR3 sequence is 18 residues long. The CDR3 here is CASSITVGGSPGANVLTF. The DNA for the CDR3 is TGTGCCAGTAGTATTACTGTTGGCGGGTCCCCAGGGGCCAACGTCCTGACTTTC.

V and J are TRBV6-5 and TRBJ2-7; 7 nucleotides match TRBD2. Trimming at V came to 7 bases and at J to 12 bases, leaving 9 bases not matched to a gene. Germline V gene sequence: CDR1 MNHEY, CDR2 SVGAGI. The CDR3 extends over 11 amino acids. The CDR3 reads CASIWGGKPYF. As DNA, the CDR3 is TGTGCCAGCATCTGGGGGGGGAAGCCGTACTTC.

The chain links TRBV10-3 to TRBJ2-1; no clear D gene. The CDR3 length is 11 residues. The germline V gene has CDR1 ENHRY and CDR2 SYGVKD. The ends were cut back, 4 bases at V and 7 bases at J, with 5 bases in the middle. The chain's CDR3 is CAISANNEQFF. The CDR3 nucleotides read TGTGCCATCAGTGCTAATAATGAGCAGTTCTTC.

The chain recombines TRBV11-2 with TRBJ1-2; D may be TRBD1 (6 bases). Germline CDR1 and CDR2: SGHAT and FQNNGV. This CDR3 contains 13 residues. Trimming pared 3 bases from V and 4 bases from J, leaving 9 bases between. This chain's CDR3 is CASSFTDSYGYTF. The CDR3 nucleotides are TGTGCCAGCAGCTTTACGGACAGCTATGGCTACACCTTC.

The V gene is TRBV9, the J gene TRBJ2-1; 11 bases are shared with TRBD2. The CDR3 spans 17 residues. V shed 0 bases, J shed 7 bases, and the junction held 9 bases outside the gene matches. Per the germline V gene, CDR1 is SGDLS and CDR2 is YYNGEE. In nucleotides, the CDR3 is TGTGCCAGCAGCGTAGAGCCGCTGACTAGCGGGATTAATGAGCAGTTCTTC. Translation: CASSVEPLTSGINEQFF.

The chain links TRBV10-3 to TRBJ2-1; 13 nucleotides agree with TRBD2. CDR3 length: 15 residues. CDR1 and CDR2 from the germline V gene are ENHRY and SYGVKD. J lost 8 bases, V lost 10 bases, and 11 bases had no gene match. The CDR3 reads CATSPGLAGADEQFF. DNA for the CDR3: TGTGCCACGAGCCCCGGACTAGCGGGAGCTGATGAGCAGTTCTTC.

V and J are TRBV2 and TRBJ1-1; D is possibly TRBD1 (5 bases). Deletions cut 6 bases from V and 7 bases from J, with 18 bases between. The length of the CDR3 is 14 residues. Germline V CDR1 and CDR2: SNHLY, FYNNEI. Written as DNA, the CDR3 is TGTGCCAGCAGCCGCGGGGGTTACCCGGGTGAAGCTTTCTTT. Protein product: CASSRGGYPGEAFF.

This rearrangement joins TRBV13 to TRBJ2-7; 10 bases are shared with TRBD1. The CDR3 extends over 14 amino acids. Trimming removed 4 bases from V and 7 bases from J; junction bases left unmatched: 7. The germline V gene encodes CDR1 PRHDT and CDR2 FYEKMQ (reference sequence). This CDR3 reads CASSSGTGVTEQYF. The CDR3, as DNA: TGTGCCAGCAGCTCCGGGACAGGGGTAACGGAGCAGTACTTC.

The gene calls are TRBV7-8 and TRBJ1-6, with 8 bases matching TRBD1. Germline assignment: CDR1 SGHVS and CDR2 FQNEAQ. The CDR3 is 15 residues long. The trim removed 4 bases at V and 2 bases at J, leaving 1 base unmatched. The CDR3 DNA is TGTGCCAGCAGCTCGACAGGGGCCTATAATTCACCCCTCCACTTT. This gives the protein CASSSTGAYNSPLHF.

The chain links TRBV2 to TRBJ1-6; D may be TRBD1 (5 bases). Germline values: CDR1 SNHLY, CDR2 FYNNEI. The CDR3 covers 14 residues. The germline V and J ends were trimmed by 7 bases and 3 bases, with 10 bases remaining between them. The CDR3 protein is CASNAGNYNSPLHF. CDR3 DNA: TGTGCCAGCAACGCAGGGAACTATAATTCACCCCTCCACTTT.

The chain carries TRBV3-1 (or the pseudogene TRBV3-2) and TRBJ1-3; D unresolved. The CDR3 contains 14 residues. With 4 bases removed from V and 4 bases from J, the gap between germline ends came to 11 bases. Germline lookup yields CDR1 LGHDT and CDR2 YNNKEL (reference sequence). CDR3 sequence: CASSPNSFGNTIYF. DNA of the CDR3: TGTGCCAGCAGCCCGAACAGCTTCGGAAACACCATATATTTT.

Only one count was recorded for this clone. The rearrangement joins TRBV9 to TRBJ1-3, with TRBD1 as a possible D gene (5 bases). The CDR3 sequence is 15 residues long. V gave up 0 bases and J gave up 2 bases, with 9 bases separating them. Germline V CDR1 and CDR2: SGDLS, YYNGEE. Here the CDR3 reads CASSVAKDTGNTIYF. Written as DNA, the CDR3 is TGTGCCAGCAGCGTAGCTAAGGACACTGGAAACACCATATATTTT.

The gene calls are TRBV2 and TRBJ1-1, with TRBD1 matching 7 bases. V lost 6 bases, J lost 1 base, and 2 bases stayed unmatched. The CDR3 length is 13 residues. Germline values: CDR1 SNHLY, CDR2 FYNNEI. The DNA of the CDR3 is TGTGCCAGCAGGGGACAGTGGAACACTGAAGCTTTCTTT. It translates to CASRGQWNTEAFF.

The J gene is TRBJ2-7, the V gene TRBV12-3 or TRBV12-4; D gene unclear. Trimming stripped 5 bases from V and 3 bases from J, with 8 bases between. The CDR3 consists of 12 residues. CDR3 sequence (DNA): TGTGCCAGCAGTAGACTGAGCTACGAGCAGTACTTC. Amino acid sequence: CASSRLSYEQYF.